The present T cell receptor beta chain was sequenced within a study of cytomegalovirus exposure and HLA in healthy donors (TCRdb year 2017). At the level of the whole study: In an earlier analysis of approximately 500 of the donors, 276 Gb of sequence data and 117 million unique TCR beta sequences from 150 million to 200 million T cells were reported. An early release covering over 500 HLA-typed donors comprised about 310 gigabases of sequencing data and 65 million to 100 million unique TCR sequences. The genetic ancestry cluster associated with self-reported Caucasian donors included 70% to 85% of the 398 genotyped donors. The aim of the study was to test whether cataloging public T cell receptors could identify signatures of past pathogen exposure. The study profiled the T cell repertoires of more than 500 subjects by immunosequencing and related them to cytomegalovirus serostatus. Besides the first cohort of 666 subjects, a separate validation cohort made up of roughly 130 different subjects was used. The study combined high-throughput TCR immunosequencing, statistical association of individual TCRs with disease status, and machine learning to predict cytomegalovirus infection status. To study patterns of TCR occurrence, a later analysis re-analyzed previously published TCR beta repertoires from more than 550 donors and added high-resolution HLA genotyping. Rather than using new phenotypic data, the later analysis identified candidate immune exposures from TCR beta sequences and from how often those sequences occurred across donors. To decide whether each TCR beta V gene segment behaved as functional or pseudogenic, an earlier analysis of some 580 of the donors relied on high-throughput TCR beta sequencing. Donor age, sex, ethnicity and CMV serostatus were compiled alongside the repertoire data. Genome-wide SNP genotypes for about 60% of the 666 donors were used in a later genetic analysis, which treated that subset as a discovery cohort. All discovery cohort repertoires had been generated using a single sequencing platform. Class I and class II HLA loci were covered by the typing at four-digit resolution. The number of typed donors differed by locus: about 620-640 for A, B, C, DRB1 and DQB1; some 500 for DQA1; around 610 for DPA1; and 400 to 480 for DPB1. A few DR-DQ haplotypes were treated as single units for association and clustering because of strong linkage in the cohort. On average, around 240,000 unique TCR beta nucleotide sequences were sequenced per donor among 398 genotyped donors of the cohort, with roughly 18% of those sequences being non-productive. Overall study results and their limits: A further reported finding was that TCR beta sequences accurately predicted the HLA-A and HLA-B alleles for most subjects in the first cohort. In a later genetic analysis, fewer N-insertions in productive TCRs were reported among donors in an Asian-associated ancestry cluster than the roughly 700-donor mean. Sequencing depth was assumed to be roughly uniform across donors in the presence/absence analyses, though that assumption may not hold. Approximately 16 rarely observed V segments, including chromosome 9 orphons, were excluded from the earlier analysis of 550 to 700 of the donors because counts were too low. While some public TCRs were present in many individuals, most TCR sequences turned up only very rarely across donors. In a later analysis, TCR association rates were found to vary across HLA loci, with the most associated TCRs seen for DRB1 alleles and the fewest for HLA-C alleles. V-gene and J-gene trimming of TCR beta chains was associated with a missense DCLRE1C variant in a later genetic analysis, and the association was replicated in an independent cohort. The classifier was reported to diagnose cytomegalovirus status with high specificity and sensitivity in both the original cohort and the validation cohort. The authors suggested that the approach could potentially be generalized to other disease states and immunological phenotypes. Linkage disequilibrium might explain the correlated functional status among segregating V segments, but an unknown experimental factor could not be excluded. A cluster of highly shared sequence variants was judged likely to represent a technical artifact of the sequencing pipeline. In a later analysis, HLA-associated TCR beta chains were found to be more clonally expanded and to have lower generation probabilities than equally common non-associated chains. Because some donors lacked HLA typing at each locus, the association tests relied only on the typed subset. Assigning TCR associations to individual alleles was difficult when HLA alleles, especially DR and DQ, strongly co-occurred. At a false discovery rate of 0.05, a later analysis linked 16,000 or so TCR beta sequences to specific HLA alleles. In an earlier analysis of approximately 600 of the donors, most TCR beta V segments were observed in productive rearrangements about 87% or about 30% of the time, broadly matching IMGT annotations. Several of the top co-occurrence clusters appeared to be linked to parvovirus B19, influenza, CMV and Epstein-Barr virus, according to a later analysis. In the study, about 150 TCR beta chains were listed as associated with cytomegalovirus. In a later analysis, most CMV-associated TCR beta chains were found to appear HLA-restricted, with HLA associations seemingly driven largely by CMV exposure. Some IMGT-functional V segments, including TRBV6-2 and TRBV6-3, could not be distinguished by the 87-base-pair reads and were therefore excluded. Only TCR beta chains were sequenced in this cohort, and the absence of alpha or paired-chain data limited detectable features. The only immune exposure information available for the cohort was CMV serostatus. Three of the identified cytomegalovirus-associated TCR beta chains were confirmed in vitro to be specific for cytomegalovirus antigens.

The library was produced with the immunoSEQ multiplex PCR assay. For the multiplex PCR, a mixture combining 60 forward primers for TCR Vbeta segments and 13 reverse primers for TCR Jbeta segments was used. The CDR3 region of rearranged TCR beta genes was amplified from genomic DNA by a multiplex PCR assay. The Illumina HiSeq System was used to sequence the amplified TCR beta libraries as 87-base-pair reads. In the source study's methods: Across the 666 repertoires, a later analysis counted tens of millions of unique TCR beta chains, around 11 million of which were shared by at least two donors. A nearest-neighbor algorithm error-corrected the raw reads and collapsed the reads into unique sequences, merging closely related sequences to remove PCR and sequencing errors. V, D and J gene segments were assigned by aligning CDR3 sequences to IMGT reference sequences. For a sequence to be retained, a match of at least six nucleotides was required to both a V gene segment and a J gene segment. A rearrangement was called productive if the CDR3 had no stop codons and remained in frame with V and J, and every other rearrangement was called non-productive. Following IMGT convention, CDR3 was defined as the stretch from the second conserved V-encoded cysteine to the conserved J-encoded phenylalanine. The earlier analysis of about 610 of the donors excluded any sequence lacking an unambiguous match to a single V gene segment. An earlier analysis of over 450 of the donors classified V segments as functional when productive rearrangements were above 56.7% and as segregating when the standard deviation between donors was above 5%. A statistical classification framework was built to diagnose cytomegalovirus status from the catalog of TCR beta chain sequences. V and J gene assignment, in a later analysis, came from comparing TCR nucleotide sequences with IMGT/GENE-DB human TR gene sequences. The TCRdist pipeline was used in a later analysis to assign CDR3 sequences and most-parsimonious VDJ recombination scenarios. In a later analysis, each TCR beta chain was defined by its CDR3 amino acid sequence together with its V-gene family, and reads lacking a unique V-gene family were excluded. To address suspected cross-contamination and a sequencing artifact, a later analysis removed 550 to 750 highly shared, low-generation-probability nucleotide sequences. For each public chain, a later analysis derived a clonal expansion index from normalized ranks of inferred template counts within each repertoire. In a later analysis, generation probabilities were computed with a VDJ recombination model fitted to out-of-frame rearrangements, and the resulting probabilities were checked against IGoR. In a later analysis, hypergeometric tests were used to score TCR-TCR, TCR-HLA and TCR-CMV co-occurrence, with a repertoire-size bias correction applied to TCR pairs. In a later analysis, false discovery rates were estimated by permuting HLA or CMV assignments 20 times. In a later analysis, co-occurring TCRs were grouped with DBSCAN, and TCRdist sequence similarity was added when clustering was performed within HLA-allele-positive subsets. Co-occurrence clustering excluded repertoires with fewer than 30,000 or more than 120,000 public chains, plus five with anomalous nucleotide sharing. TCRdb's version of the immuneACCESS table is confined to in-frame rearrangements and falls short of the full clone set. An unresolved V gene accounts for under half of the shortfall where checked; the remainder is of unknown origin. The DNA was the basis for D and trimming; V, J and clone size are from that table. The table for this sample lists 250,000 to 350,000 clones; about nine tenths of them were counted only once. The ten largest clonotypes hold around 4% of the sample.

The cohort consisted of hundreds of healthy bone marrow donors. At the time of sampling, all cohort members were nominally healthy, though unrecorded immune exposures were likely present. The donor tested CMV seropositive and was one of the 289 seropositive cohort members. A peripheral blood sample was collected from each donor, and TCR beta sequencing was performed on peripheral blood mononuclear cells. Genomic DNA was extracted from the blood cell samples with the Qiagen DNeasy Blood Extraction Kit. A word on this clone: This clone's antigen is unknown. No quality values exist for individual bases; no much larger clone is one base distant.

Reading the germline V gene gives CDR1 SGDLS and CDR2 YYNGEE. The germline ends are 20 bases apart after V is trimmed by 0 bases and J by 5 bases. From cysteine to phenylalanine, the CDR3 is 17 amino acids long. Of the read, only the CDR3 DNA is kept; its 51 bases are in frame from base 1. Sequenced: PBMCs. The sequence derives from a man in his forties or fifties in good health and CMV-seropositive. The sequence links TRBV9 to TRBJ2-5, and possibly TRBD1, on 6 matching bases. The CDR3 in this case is CASSVASTQGLRETQYF. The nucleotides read TGTGCCAGCAGCGTAGCCTCAACCCAGGGGCTCCGGGAGACCCAGTACTTC.